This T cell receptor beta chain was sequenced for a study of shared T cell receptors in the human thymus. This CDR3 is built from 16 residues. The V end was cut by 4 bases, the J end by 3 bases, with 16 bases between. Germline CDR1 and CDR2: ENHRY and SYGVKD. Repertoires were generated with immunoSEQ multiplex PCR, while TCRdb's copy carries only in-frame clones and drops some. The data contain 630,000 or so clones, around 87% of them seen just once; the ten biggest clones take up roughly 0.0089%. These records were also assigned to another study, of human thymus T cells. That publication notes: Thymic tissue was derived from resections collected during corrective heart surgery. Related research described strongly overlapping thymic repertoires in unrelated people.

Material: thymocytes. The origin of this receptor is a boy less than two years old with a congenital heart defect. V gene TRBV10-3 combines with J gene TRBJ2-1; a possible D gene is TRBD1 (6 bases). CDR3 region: CAISVMGDNHYNEQFF. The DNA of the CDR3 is TGTGCCATCAGTGTAATGGGGGACAATCACTACAATGAGCAGTTCTTC.